This entry concerns a single T cell receptor (beta chain). Then a second PCR, running about 7 to 11 cycles, was carried out with a sample-barcoded 5' primer and a J-beta primer mix. Each cDNA molecule was tagged by a template-switch adaptor that had 12 random nucleotides. TCRdb called the 5' RACE reads again in MiXCR, with one record for every CDR3 protein. The sample yields 550,000 to 600,000 distinct CDR3 sequences, 25% to 30% seen once. This entry comes from a study of blood T cells in healthy people across ages. The CDR3 contains 14 residues. V was trimmed by 4 bases and J by 1 base, leaving 9 bases between them. Germline CDR1 ENHRY, CDR2 SYGVKD. No fewer than 5 micrograms of total RNA were isolated from every sample.

This sequence joins TRBV10-3 and TRBJ2-3; either TRBD1 or TRBD2 may supply D (5 bases each). Sequencing was done on a sample of blood. The TCR was taken from a woman between 70 and 85 years old in good health. Written as DNA, the CDR3 is TGTGCCATCAGTGGGGGACCAGGCACAGATACGCAGTATTTT. It is translated as CAISGGPGTDTQYF.